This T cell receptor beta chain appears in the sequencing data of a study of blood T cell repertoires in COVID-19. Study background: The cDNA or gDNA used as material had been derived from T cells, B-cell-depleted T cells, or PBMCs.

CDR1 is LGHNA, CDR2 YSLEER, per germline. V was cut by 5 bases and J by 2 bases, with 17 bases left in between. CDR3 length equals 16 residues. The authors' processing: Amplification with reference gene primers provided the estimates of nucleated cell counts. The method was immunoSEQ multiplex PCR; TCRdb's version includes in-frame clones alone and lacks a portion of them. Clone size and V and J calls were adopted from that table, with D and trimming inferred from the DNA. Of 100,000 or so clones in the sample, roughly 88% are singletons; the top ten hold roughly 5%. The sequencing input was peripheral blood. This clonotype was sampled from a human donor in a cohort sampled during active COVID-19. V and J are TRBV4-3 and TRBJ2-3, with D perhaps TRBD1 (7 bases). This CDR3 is CASSFRQGGPTDTQYF. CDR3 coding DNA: TGCGCCAGCAGCTTCCGACAGGGAGGACCCACAGATACGCAGTATTTT.